The rows below give T cell receptor beta chains drawn from one sample of a study of Ad26.COV2.S vaccination and SARS-CoV-2 variants. The assay was immunoSEQ multiplex PCR, and TCRdb's table has in-frame clones only and misses some. The sample yields more than 400,000 clones, around 92% seen once. The source was peripheral blood, collected in a trial of Ad26.COV2.S vaccine versus placebo. The receptors shown here come from a person between 18 and 65 years old who received the Ad26.COV2.S COVID-19 vaccine or a placebo. CDR3s include the opening cysteine and the closing phenylalanine or tryptophan. A D gene is named only where the DNA matches it firmly. Clone size is shown for a subset of rows, as once, few, many or a class of expanded clone.

d_gene | j_gene | v_gene | abundance | CDR3aa | CDR3nt
. | TRBJ2-7 | TRBV9 | . | CASRPDTGYIAYEQYF | TGTGCCAGCAGACCAGATACAGGGTATATAGCCTACGAGCAGTACTTC
TRBD2 | TRBJ2-7 | TRBV6-1 | . | CASREGALAGAYEQYF | TGTGCCAGCAGAGAAGGCGCTCTAGCGGGGGCATACGAGCAGTACTTC
. | TRBJ2-6 | TRBV5-6 | . | CASSPSAGANVLTF | TGTGCCAGCAGCCCCTCAGCGGGGGCCAACGTCCTGACTTTC
TRBD1 | TRBJ1-2 | TRBV27 | few | CASSRDRGGGYTF | TGTGCCAGCAGTAGAGACAGGGGAGGTGGCTACACCTTC
TRBD2 | TRBJ2-1 | TRBV4-1 | . | CASSQTGGGALNEQFF | TGCGCCAGCAGCCAAACGGGCGGGGGGGCCCTCAATGAGCAGTTCTTC
TRBD1 | TRBJ1-5 | TRBV9 | . | CASSAKGGRQPQHF | TGTGCCAGCAGCGCTAAAGGGGGCCGGCAGCCCCAGCATTTT
. | TRBJ1-1 | TRBV5-5 | . | CASSPDGGAEAFF | TGTGCCAGCAGCCCGGACGGAGGGGCTGAAGCTTTCTTT
. | TRBJ2-7 | TRBV10-1 | once | CARAWGDGYEQYF | TGCGCCAGGGCCTGGGGGGACGGCTACGAGCAGTACTTC
. | TRBJ2-2 | TRBV29-1 | . | CSVVCSTGELFF | TGCAGCGTTGTATGCAGCACCGGGGAGCTGTTTTTT
. | TRBJ2-7 | TRBV7-8 | . | CASSLIRGHYEQYF | TGTGCCAGCAGCTTAATACGGGGTCACTACGAGCAGTACTTC
. | TRBJ1-1 | TRBV7-2 | . | CASSLKTEAFF | TGTGCCAGCAGCTTAAAGACTGAAGCTTTCTTT
TRBD1 | TRBJ1-1 | TRBV18 | . | CASSLTGINTEAFF | TGTGCCAGCTCTCTGACAGGGATAAACACTGAAGCTTTCTTT
. | TRBJ1-2 | TRBV20-1 | . | CSASTEMSYTF | TGCAGTGCTAGTACGGAGATGAGCTACACCTTC
. | TRBJ1-3 | TRBV3-1/TRBV3-2 | . | CASSQGAGSLVYSGNTIYF | TGTGCCAGCAGCCAAGGGGCGGGCAGCCTAGTGTACTCTGGAAACACCATATATTTT
TRBD1 | TRBJ1-5 | TRBV5-1 | . | CASSLGDRSNQPQHF | TGCGCCAGCAGCCTCGGGGACAGATCAAATCAGCCCCAGCATTTT
. | TRBJ2-2 | TRBV7-2 | . | CASSLALKRAGNTGELFF | TGTGCCAGCAGCTTAGCGCTTAAGCGGGCCGGGAACACCGGGGAGCTGTTTTTT
TRBD1 | TRBJ2-7 | TRBV19 | . | CASSIGTGNPYEQYF | TGTGCCAGTAGTATCGGGACAGGGAACCCCTACGAGCAGTACTTC
. | TRBJ1-3 | TRBV6-8 | few | CASSYSIARGNTIYF | TGTGCCAGCAGTTACTCGATTGCTAGAGGAAACACCATATATTTT
. | TRBJ1-2 | TRBV7-2 | . | CASSLAPGRDGYTF | TGTGCCAGCAGCTTAGCGCCGGGAAGGGATGGCTACACCTTC
TRBD2 | TRBJ2-7 | TRBV15 | . | CATSRDGGAYEQYF | TGTGCCACCAGCAGAGACGGGGGGGCCTACGAGCAGTACTTC
TRBD1 | TRBJ1-1 | TRBV5-6 | . | CASSAGQGRNTEAFF | TGTGCCAGCAGCGCGGGACAGGGACGGAACACTGAAGCTTTCTTT
. | TRBJ1-6 | TRBV30 | . | CAWRLAGFHNSPLHF | TGTGCCTGGAGGTTGGCAGGGTTTCATAATTCACCCCTCCACTTT
TRBD1 | TRBJ2-7 | TRBV19 | . | CASSTGTGVYEQYF | TGTGCCAGTAGTACCGGGACAGGGGTGTACGAGCAGTACTTC
. | TRBJ2-3 | TRBV29-1 | . | CSVDTDTDTQYF | TGCAGCGTTGACACGGACACAGATACGCAGTATTTT
. | TRBJ2-7 | TRBV6-5 | . | CASSHRVGEQYF | TGTGCCAGCAGCCACAGGGTTGGCGAGCAGTACTTC
. | TRBJ1-1 | TRBV5-1 | . | CASSLAYRGNMNTEAFF | TGCGCCAGCAGCTTGGCGTATCGGGGCAACATGAACACTGAAGCTTTCTTT
. | TRBJ2-3 | TRBV27 | . | CASSLSFTDTQYF | TGTGCCAGCAGTTTGAGTTTCACAGATACGCAGTATTTT
. | TRBJ2-3 | TRBV25-1 | . | CASNGITDTQYF | TGTGCCAGCAATGGGATCACAGATACGCAGTATTTT
. | TRBJ1-1 | TRBV15 | . | CATSRAGGVTEAFF | TGTGCCACCAGCAGAGCCGGGGGTGTCACTGAAGCTTTCTTT
. | TRBJ2-7 | TRBV5-4 | . | CASSQDTYEQYF | TGTGCCAGCAGCCAGGACACATACGAGCAGTACTTC
. | TRBJ2-7 | TRBV6-2/TRBV6-3 | . | CASSSSWTPPYEQYF | TGTGCCAGCAGCTCTTCTTGGACTCCTCCCTACGAGCAGTACTTC
. | TRBJ1-5 | TRBV6-5 | . | CASRDVGALGQPQHF | TGTGCCAGCAGGGATGTGGGGGCTCTGGGTCAGCCCCAGCATTTT
. | TRBJ2-1 | TRBV7-2 | . | CASSSDWTASQFF | TGTGCCAGCAGCTCGGATTGGACAGCATCCCAGTTCTTC
. | TRBJ2-2 | TRBV4-3 | few | CASSQDRAGELFF | TGCGCCAGCAGCCAAGACCGGGCCGGGGAGCTGTTTTTT
. | TRBJ2-7 | TRBV6-6 | . | CASSGTGKSYEQYF | TGTGCCAGCAGTGGGACGGGGAAATCCTACGAGCAGTACTTC
. | TRBJ2-3 | TRBV18 | . | CASSPRQGTDTQYF | TGTGCCAGCTCACCAAGGCAGGGCACAGATACGCAGTATTTT
. | TRBJ2-7 | TRBV6-5 | . | CASGDGSYEQYF | TGTGCCAGCGGGGACGGCTCCTACGAGCAGTACTTC
. | TRBJ1-2 | TRBV18 | . | CASSPQGNSYGYTF | TGTGCCAGCTCACCGCAGGGAAACAGCTATGGCTACACCTTC
TRBD2 | TRBJ2-7 | TRBV28 | . | CASSAGLAGYEQYF | TGTGCCAGCAGTGCCGGACTAGCGGGCTACGAGCAGTACTTC
. | TRBJ2-7 | TRBV6-6 | . | CASSYGFLRDTYEQYF | TGTGCCAGCAGTTACGGGTTCCTCAGGGATACCTACGAGCAGTACTTC
TRBD1 | TRBJ2-7 | TRBV28 | . | CASSLFGTGRYEQYF | TGTGCCAGCAGTTTATTTGGGACAGGGAGGTACGAGCAGTACTTC
. | TRBJ1-1 | TRBV2 | . | CASRSQGMKNTEAFF | TGTGCCAGCAGATCCCAGGGGATGAAGAACACTGAAGCTTTCTTT
TRBD1 | TRBJ1-4 | TRBV6-5 | once | CASRQGSGEKLFF | TGTGCCAGCAGACAGGGGTCAGGGGAAAAACTGTTTTTT
TRBD2 | TRBJ2-7 | TRBV7-2 | . | CASSLVTSVHEQYF | TGTGCCAGCAGCTTAGTCACTAGCGTGCACGAGCAGTACTTC
. | TRBJ2-3 | TRBV6-6 | . | CASRIVDTQYF | TGTGCCAGCAGGATTGTAGATACGCAGTATTTT
TRBD1 | TRBJ1-2 | TRBV2 | . | CASSDQGQAYYGYTF | TGTGCCAGCAGTGACCAGGGACAGGCGTACTATGGCTACACCTTC
. | TRBJ2-7 | TRBV19 | . | CASSRTGTILGEQYF | TGTGCCAGTAGTAGAACCGGGACAATCCTGGGCGAGCAGTACTTC